The clone carrying this T cell receptor (beta chain) was counted a single time. Germline V gene lookup returns CDR1 MNHEY and CDR2 SVGAGI. This CDR3 spans 12 amino acids. V gave up 6 bases and J gave up 5 bases, with 10 bases separating them. The entry originates in a study of PD-1 blockade in classical Hodgkin lymphoma. Using immunoSEQ multiplex PCR, the repertoire was profiled, and TCRdb retains in-frame clones only, with some absent. The table records roughly 140,000 clones, approximately 72% of them present only once. Brentuximab vedotin exposure varied among the patients, all of whom had relapsed after autologous stem cell transplantation. Complete response, partial response or progressive disease was recorded as best response.

The origin of this receptor is a human donor with classical Hodgkin lymphoma. Sequenced here: peripheral blood mononuclear cells (PBMCs), sampled before the second cycle of nivolumab. The chain links TRBV6-5 to TRBJ2-5; D is ambiguous. The DNA for the CDR3 is TGTGCCAGCAGATCCAGTTCTGAGACCCAGTACTTC. The encoded protein is CASRSSSETQYF.